The next 29 T cell receptor beta chains were all read from a single sample in a study of blood T cell repertoires in COVID-19. The assay was immunoSEQ multiplex PCR, and TCRdb's table has in-frame clones only and misses some. The table has approximately 280,000 clones, about nine tenths seen once; the top ten hold about 2%. Sample: PBMCs or T cells enriched from blood (not recorded which). All receptors derive from a woman in her sixties who had recovered from COVID-19.

J is TRBJ1-5 and V is TRBV19, with D possibly TRBD1 on 5 matching bases. Germline CDR1 reads LNHDA; CDR2 reads SQIVND (reference sequence). This CDR3 has 14 residues. V lost 3 bases to trimming and J lost 4 bases, with 10 bases between them. For the CDR3, the DNA is TGTGCCAGTAGTATTAGTGCAGGGAATCAGCCCCAGCATTTT. Translated: CASSISAGNQPQHF.

V gene TRBV7-3 combines with J gene TRBJ2-2, with a tentative D call TRBD1 (8 bases). Deletions cut 5 bases from V and 5 bases from J, with 15 bases between. The length of the CDR3 is 15 residues. CDR1 is SGHTA and CDR2 is FQGTGA in the germline V gene. CDR3 sequence: CASSTTGGGTGELFF. The CDR3 region has the DNA TGTGCCAGCAGCACAACAGGGGGAGGGACCGGGGAGCTGTTTTTT.

This clone was observed once. V and J are TRBV30 and TRBJ1-6; no firm D call. CDR1 is GTSNPN and CDR2 is SVGIG in the germline V gene (reference sequence). Between the trimmed V and J ends, which lost 7 bases and 4 bases, there was a span of 17 bases. The CDR3 extends over 15 amino acids. In nucleotides, the CDR3 is TGTGCCTTCTTCTCGGGAGGGTTTTATAATTCACCCCTCCACTTT. Translated, it gives CAFFSGGFYNSPLHF.

This sequence joins TRBV24-1 and TRBJ1-1, with a possible D match to TRBD1 (6 bases). Trimming left V 4 bases short and J 8 bases short, with 10 bases between. The CDR3 has 12 residues. CDR1 is KGHDR and CDR2 is SFDVKD in the germline V gene. In DNA, the CDR3 is TGTGCCACCAGTGACACCGACAGGGAAGCTTTCTTT. Translation: CATSDTDREAFF.

The chain recombines TRBV27 with TRBJ1-1; D is perhaps TRBD1 (6 bases). The CDR3 has 14 amino acids. Per germline, CDR1 MNHEY and CDR2 SMNVEV (reference sequence). Trimming removed 3 bases from V and 5 bases from J, with 13 bases in between. CDR3 nucleotides: TGTGCCAGCAGTTTCCAGGGGTCGGGGACTGAAGCTTTCTTT. Translating gives CASSFQGSGTEAFF.

The J gene is TRBJ1-4, the V gene TRBV7-6, with a weak D call TRBD1 (6 bases). The V gene's germline CDR1 is SGHVS and CDR2 FNYEAQ. The CDR3 runs to 15 residues. Trimming stripped 3 bases from V and 4 bases from J, with 12 bases between. This chain's CDR3 is CASSFQTGVNEKLFF. The DNA for the CDR3 is TGTGCCAGCAGCTTCCAGACAGGAGTTAATGAAAAACTGTTTTTT.

This chain connects TRBV7-9 to TRBJ1-3, with 7 bases aligning to TRBD1. Per germline, CDR1 SEHNR and CDR2 FQNEAQ (reference sequence). Trimming took 6 bases from V and 4 from J; bases not matched to a gene: 12. This CDR3 spans 16 amino acids. CDR3 sequence (DNA): TGTGCCAGCAGGTCCGGGACAGAAAAGGCCGGAAACACCATATATTTT. As protein: CASRSGTEKAGNTIYF.

The V call is TRBV7-8, the J call TRBJ1-5; tentatively, D is TRBD1 (6 bases). The CDR3 spans 14 residues. Germline V CDR1 and CDR2: SGHVS, FQNEAQ. Trimming left V 3 bases short and J 5 bases short, with 11 bases between. CDR3 nucleotide sequence: TGTGCCAGCAGCTTCTGGGACAAGGATCAGCCCCAGCATTTT. Translated: CASSFWDKDQPQHF.

V is TRBV14 and J is TRBJ2-1; TRBD2 is a possible D gene (5 bases). This CDR3 comprises 16 residues. The germline CDR1 and CDR2 sequences are SGHDN and FVKESK. The V end was cut by 0 bases, the J end by 0 bases, with 9 bases between. This chain's CDR3 is CASSQDRDSSYNEQFF. The CDR3 region has the DNA TGTGCCAGCAGCCAAGATCGGGATAGCTCCTACAATGAGCAGTTCTTC.

This chain links TRBV18 with TRBJ2-1, with 7 nucleotides matching TRBD2. This CDR3 spans 16 amino acids. Germline values: CDR1 KGHSH, CDR2 LQKENI. V shed 5 bases, J shed 5 bases, and the junction held 12 bases outside the gene matches. The DNA for the CDR3 is TGTGCCAGCTCATCCGACGAGGGAGGGCGCGACAATGAGCAGTTCTTC. Translating it yields CASSSDEGGRDNEQFF. The entire variable domain, with the rest obtained from reference TRBV18 and TRBJ2-1, is as follows: NAGVMQNPRHLVRRRGQEARLRCSPMKGHSHVYWYRQLPEEGLKFMVYLQKENIIDESGMPKERFSAEFPKEGPSILRIQQVVRGDSAAYFCASSSDEGGRDNEQFFGPGTRLTVL.

The chain couples TRBV12-5 to TRBJ1-5; the match to TRBD1 covers 8 bases. With V trimmed by 5 bases and J by 6 bases, 9 bases remained unmatched. The CDR3 totals 15 residues. Germline assignment: CDR1 LGHNT and CDR2 FRNRAP. CDR3 in amino acids: CASGRDRTRSQPQHF. In nucleotides, the CDR3 is TGTGCTAGTGGTAGGGACAGGACACGGAGTCAGCCCCAGCATTTT.

The chain joins TRBV7-2 to TRBJ1-6; possible D gene TRBD1, 5 bases. Germline-derived CDR1 and CDR2 are SGHTA and FQGNSA. The germline V and J ends were trimmed by 7 bases and 4 bases, with 17 bases remaining between them. This CDR3 has 16 residues. The CDR3 sequence: CASTNPPTAYNSPLHF. As DNA, the CDR3 is TGTGCCAGCACCAATCCCCCGACAGCTTATAATTCACCCCTCCACTTT.

CDR3 in amino acids: CATSRSPGGSGVSNEQFF. CDR3 DNA: TGTGCCACCAGCAGGTCCCCCGGTGGTAGCGGGGTTAGCAATGAGCAGTTCTTC. V usage is TRBV15 and J usage is TRBJ2-1, with 8 bases identical to TRBD2. The CDR3 runs 18 residues. The germline V gene encodes CDR1 LNHNV and CDR2 YYDKDF (reference sequence). With 3 bases clipped from V and 6 bases from J, the junction kept 16 bases outside the gene matches.

This rearrangement joins TRBV28 to TRBJ1-3; D not resolved. The ends were cut back, 2 bases at V and 2 bases at J, with 7 bases in the middle. Germline V lookup: CDR1 MDHEN, CDR2 SYDVKM. The CDR3 runs 14 residues. Here the CDR3 reads CASSLRGTGNTIYF. The CDR3 coding sequence is TGTGCCAGCAGTTTACGGGGTACTGGAAACACCATATATTTT.

Only a few counts were recorded for this clone. The rearrangement links TRBV6-5 to TRBJ1-4, with D tentatively TRBD1 (5 bases). This CDR3 has 14 amino acids. The V gene lost 4 bases and the J gene lost 5 bases, with 11 bases spanning the gap. Germline values: CDR1 MNHEY, CDR2 SVGAGI. In nucleotides, the CDR3 is TGTGCCAGCAGTTCCCGTGGGGGGAATGAAAAACTGTTTTTT. The encoded protein is CASSSRGGNEKLFF.

The rearrangement links TRBV12-3 or TRBV12-4 to TRBJ1-4; 7 bases agree with TRBD1. The CDR3 consists of 13 residues. J lost 10 bases, V lost 10 bases, and 12 bases had no gene match. For the CDR3, the DNA is TGTGCCACTAGTGACAGGGCGTCCCCAAAACTGTTTTTT. Translating it yields CATSDRASPKLFF.

The V gene is TRBV10-3, the J gene TRBJ1-2; 7 nucleotides agree with TRBD1. Trimming took 7 bases from V and 2 from J; bases not matched to a gene: 7. The germline gives CDR1 ENHRY, CDR2 SYGVKD. The length of the CDR3 is 14 residues. Written as DNA, the CDR3 is TGTGCCATCAAGGGGACAGCGACAAACTATGGCTACACCTTC. Its translation is CAIKGTATNYGYTF.

As for this clone: Other DNA sequences of this sample code for an identical CDR3. The rearrangement joins TRBV6-5 to TRBJ1-2; 8 bases are a match to TRBD1. This CDR3 has 12 residues. Trimming took 6 bases from V and 7 from J; bases not matched to a gene: 4. Germline CDR1 and CDR2: MNHEY and SVGAGI. CDR3 sequence (DNA): TGTGCCAGCAGCGGACAGGGCGGTGGCTACACCTTC. Protein: CASSGQGGGYTF.

The V call is TRBV18, the J call TRBJ1-6, with D possibly matching TRBD1 (5 bases). Germline assignment: CDR1 KGHSH and CDR2 LQKENI. V gave up 4 bases and J gave up 10 bases, with 11 bases separating them. The CDR3 spans 13 residues. In nucleotides, the CDR3 is TGTGCCAGCTCACAGGGGCTGAACTCACCCCTCCACTTT. As protein: CASSQGLNSPLHF.

The J gene is TRBJ1-1, the V gene TRBV29-1; 7 bases match TRBD1. Germline loops: CDR1 SQVTM, CDR2 ANQGSEA. Trimming at V came to 4 bases and at J to 0 bases, leaving 2 bases not matched to a gene. The CDR3 consists of 13 residues. CDR3 in amino acids: CSVAGQMNTEAFF. In nucleotides, the CDR3 is TGCAGCGTTGCGGGACAGATGAACACTGAAGCTTTCTTT.

The rearrangement joins TRBV29-1 to TRBJ1-4; D not certain. The CDR3 extends over 11 amino acids. The V end was cut by 3 bases, the J end by 11 bases, with 10 bases between. CDR1 and CDR2 from the germline V gene are SQVTM and ANQGSEA. This CDR3 reads CSVDSTGKLFF. The CDR3 DNA is TGCAGCGTTGATTCGACGGGGAAACTGTTTTTT.

The chain has TRBV30 and TRBJ1-4, with a tentative D call TRBD1 (6 bases). V was clipped by 2 bases and J by 8 bases, with 12 bases between them. The CDR3 extends over 13 amino acids. The V gene's germline CDR1 is GTSNPN and CDR2 SVGIG (reference sequence). The CDR3 reads CAWSTGWEEKLFF. CDR3 in DNA: TGTGCCTGGAGTACAGGGTGGGAAGAAAAACTGTTTTTT.

This chain uses TRBV20-1 with TRBJ1-5; no clear D gene. This CDR3 contains 14 residues. The germline CDR1 and CDR2 sequences are DFQATT and SNEGSKA (reference sequence). Trimming took 3 bases from V and 3 from J, leaving 12 bases between them. CDR3 in DNA: TGCAGTGCTAGTGGCCTACAGCTCAATCAGCCCCAGCATTTT. Protein: CSASGLQLNQPQHF.

The chain has TRBV20-1 and TRBJ1-1; no clear D gene. Germline CDR1 is DFQATT and CDR2 is SNEGSKA (reference sequence). With 6 bases removed from V and 7 bases from J, the gap between germline ends came to 12 bases. This CDR3 has 11 residues. The CDR3 bases are TGCAGTGCCAACCTACTTTATGAAGCTTTCTTT. It encodes CSANLLYEAFF.

V usage is TRBV27 and J usage is TRBJ2-7; TRBD1 is a possible D gene (5 bases). This CDR3 spans 13 amino acids. Germline loops: CDR1 MNHEY, CDR2 SMNVEV (reference sequence). The germline V and J ends were trimmed by 4 bases and 6 bases, with 13 bases remaining between them. The CDR3 DNA sequence: TGTGCCAGCAGTTCATCAACAGGTGGCGAGCAGTACTTC. Translation gives CASSSSTGGEQYF.

V is TRBV3-1 (or the pseudogene TRBV3-2) and J is TRBJ2-3; no definite D call. Germline values: CDR1 LGHDT, CDR2 YNNKEL (reference sequence). CDR3 length: 14 residues. V was pared by 1 base and J by 3 bases, with 8 bases between. The CDR3 region has the DNA TGTGCCAGCAGCCAAGCCCCGTTAACAGATACGCAGTATTTT. Translation gives CASSQAPLTDTQYF.

The rearrangement links TRBV6-6 to TRBJ2-2; 11 bases are a match to TRBD2. From germline, CDR1 is MNHNY and CDR2 SVGAGI (reference sequence). V was pared by 5 bases and J by 0 bases, with 8 bases of the junction left unmatched. This CDR3 is built from 18 residues. The CDR3 DNA sequence: TGTGCCAGCAGTCGACTAGCGGGACTATTCGCGAACACCGGGGAGCTGTTTTTT. Its translation: CASSRLAGLFANTGELFF.

The chain carries TRBV5-1 and TRBJ2-5, with TRBD2 matching over 8 bases. The V gene's germline CDR1 is SGHRS and CDR2 YFSETQ. The V segment lost 1 base and the J segment 4 bases; nucleotides outside the gene matches: 6. The CDR3 runs 15 residues. CDR3 nucleotide sequence: TGCGCCAGCAGCTTGACCGGGACTAGGACAGAGACCCAGTACTTC. It yields the protein CASSLTGTRTETQYF.

A remark on this clone: Other DNA sequences in the same sample also yield this CDR3. The rearrangement links TRBV11-3 to TRBJ1-1; no clear D gene. The CDR3 contains 14 residues. V was pared by 1 base and J by 1 base, with 7 bases between. Germline assignment: CDR1 SGHNT and CDR2 YENEEA. CDR3 DNA sequence: TGTGCCAGCAGCTTAGGTGCAGAGAACACTGAAGCTTTCTTT. Protein sequence: CASSLGAENTEAFF.